This T cell receptor beta chain is from a study of neurological immune-mediated disorders. Study-level points and caveats: The absence of shared CDR3 amino acid sequences among expanded clones across subjects suggests private repertoires in all groups.

With 6 bases removed from V and 1 base from J, the gap between germline ends came to 10 bases. CDR3 size: 12 residues. The germline gives CDR1 DFQATT, CDR2 SNEGSKA (reference sequence). Via MiXCR, TCRdb re-called the 5' RACE reads, giving one row per CDR3 protein. The sample carries tens of thousands of distinct CDR3 sequences, 3% to 5% recorded once. The starting material, 2 million PBMCs stored at -80 C, gave rise to the unsorted libraries. This clonotype has ten or more counts. Its specificity is unknown. Sequencing was done on a sample of PBMCs. This TCR was sampled from a man aged 25-45 years with multiple sclerosis. The chain joins TRBV20-1 to TRBJ2-7; D not certain. Written as DNA, the CDR3 is TGCAGTGCGGTCGGGCTTTCCTACGAGCAGTACTTC. Protein: CSAVGLSYEQYF.